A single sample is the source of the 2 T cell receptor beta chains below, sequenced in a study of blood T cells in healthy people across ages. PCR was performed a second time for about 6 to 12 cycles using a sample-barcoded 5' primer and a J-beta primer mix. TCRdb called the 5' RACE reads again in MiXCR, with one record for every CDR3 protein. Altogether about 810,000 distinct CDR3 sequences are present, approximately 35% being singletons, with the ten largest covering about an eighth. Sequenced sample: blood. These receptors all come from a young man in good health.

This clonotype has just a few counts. CDR3 region: CASSPGGGRGEQFF. The DNA of the CDR3 is TGCGCCAGCAGCCCCGGGGGAGGACGGGGTGAGCAGTTCTTC. This chain links TRBV4-1 with TRBJ2-1; a weak D match, TRBD2 (6 bases). The CDR3 runs 14 residues. Looked up from germline, CDR1 is MGHRA and CDR2 is YSYEKL. Trimming pared 4 bases from V and 9 bases from J, leaving 16 bases between.

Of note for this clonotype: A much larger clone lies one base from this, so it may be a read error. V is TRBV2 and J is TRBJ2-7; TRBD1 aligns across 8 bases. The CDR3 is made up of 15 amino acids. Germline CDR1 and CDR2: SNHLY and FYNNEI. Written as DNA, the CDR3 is TGTACCAGCAGTGAGATCCAGGGGGCGGGAAACGAGCAGTACTTC. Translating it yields CTSSEIQGAGNEQYF.